This entry lists 29 T cell receptor beta chains sequenced from one sample in a study of shared clonotypes between healthy human individuals. Some clones are missing from TCRdb's copy, which holds only in-frame ones; the method was immunoSEQ multiplex PCR. The table has fewer than 850,000 clones, around 90% seen once. The sample consisted of memory CD8+ T cells from PBMCs. The subset: CD45RO+ cells pooled with CCR7-negative TemRA cells. These receptors all come from a man between 18 and 29 years old in good health. Some clones in this sample may be carry-over from other donors' samples.

This chain uses TRBV30 with TRBJ2-1; D is perhaps TRBD2 (6 bases). The CDR3 runs 14 residues. Germline CDR1 reads GTSNPN; CDR2 reads SVGIG (reference sequence). V dropped 8 bases and J dropped 0 bases, with 14 bases sitting between them. The CDR3 DNA reads as TGTGCCCCTTGGTGGGGGGACTCCTACAATGAGCAGTTCTTC. Amino acids: CAPWWGDSYNEQFF.

The CDR3 coding sequence is TGTGCCAGTTGGGACACACCGAACACTGAAGCTTTCTTT. Encoded protein: CASWDTPNTEAFF. The genes are TRBV6-1 and TRBJ1-1; a weak D match, TRBD1 (6 bases). The V gene's germline CDR1 is MNHNS and CDR2 SASEGT. The CDR3 length is 13 residues. Trimming removed 9 bases at V and 1 base at J, with 12 bases between.

This sequence joins TRBV19 and TRBJ1-1; D may be TRBD1 (6 bases). The germline gives CDR1 LNHDA, CDR2 SQIVND (reference sequence). The CDR3 covers 16 residues. Deletions cut 4 bases from V and 0 bases from J, with 15 bases between. Here the CDR3 reads CASSSRQEGLNTEAFF. CDR3 bases: TGTGCCAGTAGTAGTAGACAGGAAGGACTGAACACTGAAGCTTTCTTT.

The chain couples TRBV7-3 to TRBJ2-1; D perhaps matches TRBD2 (5 bases). This CDR3 has 15 residues. Trimming cost V 5 bases and J 2 bases, with 13 bases left between them. The germline V gene has CDR1 SGHTA and CDR2 FQGTGA. Here the CDR3 DNA reads TGTGCCAGCAGCCTACTTGGCGGGCCCTACAATGAGCAGTTCTTC. Its protein product is CASSLLGGPYNEQFF.

The chain couples TRBV19 to TRBJ2-1; 10 nucleotides align to TRBD2. V lost 5 bases to trimming and J lost 14 bases; unmatched junction nucleotides: 9. The CDR3 is 13 amino acids. Germline loops: CDR1 LNHDA, CDR2 SQIVND (reference sequence). The CDR3 reads CASSPLAGGLEFF. The CDR3, as DNA: TGTGCCAGTAGTCCCTTAGCGGGAGGCCTCGAGTTCTTC.

This sequence joins TRBV14 and TRBJ2-1; TRBD2 might be the D (5 bases). The CDR3 consists of 15 residues. Germline V gene data show CDR1 as SGHDN and CDR2 as FVKESK. V was cut by 5 bases and J by 3 bases, with 14 bases left in between. The CDR3 reads CASSSSGWGYNEQFF. The CDR3 nucleotides read TGTGCCAGCAGCTCATCGGGATGGGGCTACAATGAGCAGTTCTTC.

The V and J genes are TRBV19 and TRBJ1-5, with D possibly TRBD1 on 5 matching bases. V dropped 4 bases and J dropped 4 bases, with 14 bases sitting between them. Germline V CDR1 and CDR2: LNHDA, SQIVND (reference sequence). This CDR3 has 15 amino acids. In DNA, the CDR3 is TGTGCCAGTAGTAACGGGAGATGGGGGAATCAGCCCCAGCATTTT. It specifies CASSNGRWGNQPQHF. The whole variable domain, remainder taken from reference TRBV19 and TRBJ1-5, is DGGITQSPKYLFRKEGQNVTLSCEQNLNHDAMYWYRQDPGQGLRLIYYSQIVNDFQKGDIAEGYSVSREKKESFPLTVTSAQKNPTAFYLCASSNGRWGNQPQHFGDGTRLSIL.

In nucleotides, the CDR3 is TGTGCCAGCACCCAGGGGACCGGGGAGCTGTTTTTT. This encodes CASTQGTGELFF. V gene TRBV9 combines with J gene TRBJ2-2; TRBD1 is a possible D gene (6 bases). CDR3 size: 12 residues. Trimming pared 6 bases from V and 5 bases from J, leaving 8 bases between. CDR1 and CDR2 from the germline V gene are SGDLS and YYNGEE.

This sequence joins TRBV25-1 and TRBJ2-5; possibly TRBD1 for D (6 bases). This CDR3 has 13 residues. CDR1 is MGHDK and CDR2 is SYGVNS in the germline V gene. Trimming took off 4 bases at V and 5 bases at J, with 11 bases between the two ends. The CDR3 reads CASSGQGRETQYF. The DNA of the CDR3 is TGTGCCAGCAGTGGCCAGGGGCGGGAGACCCAGTACTTC. Based on the CDR3 plus reference TRBV25-1 and TRBJ2-5, the full variable domain is EADIYQTPRYLVIGTGKKITLECSQTMGHDKMYWYQQDPGMELHLIHYSYGVNSTEKGDLSSESTVSRIRTEHFPLTLESARPSHTSQYLCASSGQGRETQYFGPGTRLLVL.

Written as DNA, the CDR3 is TGTGCCAGCAGCACCGACAGAGGCGAGCAGTACTTC. Translation gives CASSTDRGEQYF. This chain links TRBV7-9 with TRBJ2-7; weak D call: TRBD1 (5 bases). This CDR3 is 12 amino acids long. V gave up 5 bases and J gave up 6 bases, with 11 bases separating them. Germline loops: CDR1 SEHNR, CDR2 FQNEAQ (reference sequence).

The genes are TRBV7-9 and TRBJ2-1; no reliable D call. In germline, CDR1 is SEHNR, CDR2 FQNEAQ (reference sequence). V dropped 5 bases and J dropped 0 bases, with 14 bases sitting between them. The CDR3 length is 16 residues. The CDR3 DNA is TGTGCCAGCAGCGAAATAGGGCTGAGCTCCTACAATGAGCAGTTCTTC. Translation: CASSEIGLSSYNEQFF.

The rearrangement uses TRBV7-6 and TRBJ2-7; 7 nucleotides match TRBD2. From germline, CDR1 is SGHVS and CDR2 FNYEAQ. This CDR3 comprises 15 residues. Trimming took 5 bases from V and 3 from J; bases not matched to a gene: 10. The CDR3 DNA follows: TGTGCCAGCAGCCCCTCTAGCGGACTTTTCTACGAGCAGTACTTC. Translating gives CASSPSSGLFYEQYF.

V usage is TRBV27 and J usage is TRBJ2-3, with a weak D call TRBD2 (6 bases). The V end was cut by 0 bases, the J end by 9 bases, with 10 bases between. Germline V gene sequence: CDR1 MNHEY, CDR2 SMNVEV (reference sequence). This CDR3 has 13 amino acids. The CDR3 protein is CASSLSYGGTQYF. The CDR3, as DNA: TGTGCCAGCAGTTTATCGTACGGGGGAACGCAGTATTTT.

About this clone: The sample holds other DNA sequences that translate to the same CDR3. The chain carries TRBV6-5 and TRBJ1-2; possible D gene TRBD1, 6 bases. V lost 0 bases and J lost 8, with 10 bases in between. This CDR3 spans 13 amino acids. The germline CDR1 and CDR2 sequences are MNHEY and SVGAGI. As DNA, the CDR3 is TGTGCCAGCAGTTACTCAGGGGGAAGCGGCTACACCTTC. It is translated as CASSYSGGSGYTF.

The chain couples TRBV4-3 to TRBJ1-1; D gene ambiguous. Between the trimmed V and J ends, which lost 3 bases and 7 bases, there was a span of 9 bases. The CDR3 consists of 12 residues. Germline values: CDR1 LGHNA, CDR2 YSLEER. CDR3 amino acids: CASSHFDGEAFF. CDR3 bases: TGCGCCAGCAGCCATTTTGACGGTGAAGCTTTCTTT.

The chain combines TRBV10-3 with TRBJ1-1; D gene ambiguous. V lost 2 bases and J 2 bases, leaving 15 bases between the germline ends. This CDR3 contains 16 residues. Germline V gene lookup returns CDR1 ENHRY and CDR2 SYGVKD. For the CDR3, the DNA is TGTGCCATCAGTGAGGTACATTTTGGAGGAAACACTGAAGCTTTCTTT. Translation gives CAISEVHFGGNTEAFF.

The J gene is TRBJ2-7, the V gene TRBV5-6; maybe TRBD2 (5 bases). The CDR3 has 15 amino acids. Germline CDR1 reads SGHDT; CDR2 reads YYEEEE. Between the trimmed V and J ends, which lost 1 base and 1 base, there was a span of 12 bases. The CDR3 reads CASSLSASGSYEQYF. In nucleotides, the CDR3 is TGTGCCAGCAGCTTGTCGGCCAGCGGTTCCTACGAGCAGTACTTC.

This chain uses TRBV10-2 with TRBJ1-3; D remains unclear. The CDR3 runs 14 residues. The germline V gene encodes CDR1 WSHSY and CDR2 SAAADI. The ends were cut back, 6 bases at V and 4 bases at J, with 13 bases in the middle. The CDR3 loop is CASRGWQAGNTIYF. As DNA, the CDR3 is TGCGCCAGCAGGGGCTGGCAGGCCGGAAACACCATATATTTT.

The CDR3 bases are TGTGCCAGCAGCACGGGACAGCTCGATGAGCAGTTCTTC. Its protein product is CASSTGQLDEQFF. This sequence joins TRBV7-8 and TRBJ2-1; 7 nucleotides agree with TRBD1. The CDR3 runs 13 residues. The germline CDR1 and CDR2 sequences are SGHVS and FQNEAQ. V trimming: 5 bases; J trimming: 8 bases; junction bases outside the gene matches: 6.

Details on this clone: Within the sample, other DNA sequences also encode this same CDR3. The V and J genes are TRBV9 and TRBJ2-3; D might be TRBD2 (6 bases). Germline V lookup: CDR1 SGDLS, CDR2 YYNGEE. The CDR3 is 12 residues long. Trimming took 0 bases from V and 8 from J, leaving 7 bases between them. This CDR3 reads CASSVGGGTQYF. CDR3 DNA: TGTGCCAGCAGCGTAGGGGGAGGTACGCAGTATTTT.

The chain carries TRBV30 and TRBJ2-6; D unclear. The CDR3 totals 15 residues. CDR1 and CDR2 (germline): GTSNPN, SVGIG (reference sequence). The V end was cut by 4 bases, the J end by 1 base, with 11 bases between. The CDR3, as DNA: TGTGCCTGGAACGCCGTGTCTTCTGGGGCCAACGTCCTGACTTTC. This encodes CAWNAVSSGANVLTF.

This clone was counted between two and nine times. V and J are TRBV19 and TRBJ1-2; the D gene is possibly TRBD1 (6 bases). CDR3 size: 15 residues. The V and J ends lost 6 bases and 1 base respectively, with 15 bases between them. Germline-derived CDR1 and CDR2 are LNHDA and SQIVND (reference sequence). In nucleotides, the CDR3 is TGTGCCAGTAGCCCAGGGGTCGGCGGTAACTATGGCTACACCTTC. Amino acids: CASSPGVGGNYGYTF.

The chain links TRBV4-2 to TRBJ2-2; maybe TRBD2 (6 bases). The CDR3 is made up of 16 amino acids. With 2 bases removed from V and 6 bases from J, the gap between germline ends came to 16 bases. Germline V lookup: CDR1 LGHNA, CDR2 YNFKEQ. The CDR3 loop is CASSQPGLTSAGELFF. The CDR3 region has the DNA TGTGCCAGCAGCCAACCAGGACTAACTAGTGCCGGGGAGCTGTTTTTT.

The rearrangement links TRBV27 to TRBJ2-7; a possible D gene is TRBD2 (5 bases). The CDR3 extends over 16 amino acids. Germline V gene lookup returns CDR1 MNHEY and CDR2 SMNVEV (reference sequence). Trimming cost V 0 bases and J 0 bases, with 12 bases left between them. CDR3 loop: CASSLSGRRISYEQYF. In DNA form, the CDR3 reads TGTGCCAGCAGTTTATCGGGTAGGAGGATCTCCTACGAGCAGTACTTC.

This chain connects TRBV6-5 to TRBJ1-2; D remains unclear. From germline, CDR1 is MNHEY and CDR2 SVGAGI. V gave up 0 bases and J gave up 8 bases, with 19 bases separating them. CDR3 length equals 16 residues. The CDR3 nucleotides are TGTGCCAGCAGTTACTCGACAACCGGTCTGAGCGTGGGCTACACCTTC. Translation gives CASSYSTTGLSVGYTF.

The CDR3 loop is CASSRTDRGRMVWTQYF. The DNA of the CDR3 is TGTGCCAGCAGCCGTACAGACAGGGGGCGGATGGTATGGACCCAGTACTTC. The J gene is TRBJ2-5, the V gene TRBV7-2; TRBD1 matches 10 bases. The CDR3 is made up of 17 amino acids. CDR1 SGHTA and CDR2 FQGNSA come from the germline V gene. The V and J ends lost 5 bases and 7 bases, in that order; junction bases with no gene match: 16.

The chain recombines TRBV7-9 with TRBJ1-1; 7 bases line up with TRBD1. J lost 7 bases, V lost 1 base, and 9 bases had no gene match. The CDR3 loop spans 15 amino acids. Germline values: CDR1 SEHNR, CDR2 FQNEAQ (reference sequence). The CDR3 DNA reads as TGTGCCAGCAGCTTAGTAGAGGGGGCCTTGGTTGAAGCTTTCTTT. Amino acids: CASSLVEGALVEAFF.

The rearrangement links TRBV5-1 to TRBJ2-7; D not resolved. Germline loops: CDR1 SGHRS, CDR2 YFSETQ. The ends were cut back, 0 bases at V and 0 bases at J, with 10 bases in the middle. CDR3 length: 15 residues. The CDR3 region is CASSLASGSSYEQYF. In DNA, the CDR3 is TGCGCCAGCAGCTTGGCCTCCGGGTCCTCCTACGAGCAGTACTTC. Filled out from reference TRBV5-1 and TRBJ2-7, the complete variable domain reads KAGVTQTPRYLIKTRGQQVTLSCSPISGHRSVSWYQQTPGQGLQFLFEYFSETQRNKGNFPGRFSGRQFSNSRSEMNVSTLELGDSALYLCASSLASGSSYEQYFGPGTRLTVT.

The chain employs TRBV5-5 and TRBJ1-1; the D is unclear. Deletions cut 4 bases from V and 0 bases from J, with 13 bases between. In germline, CDR1 is SGHKS, CDR2 YYEKEE (reference sequence). This CDR3 region has 15 residues. The DNA for the CDR3 is TGTGCCAGCAGCATTGTGTTAGACCTGAACACTGAAGCTTTCTTT. Its translation: CASSIVLDLNTEAFF. The full variable domain, rest sourced from reference TRBV5-5 and TRBJ1-1, is DAGVTQSPTHLIKTRGQQVTLRCSPISGHKSVSWYQQVLGQGPQFIFQYYEKEERGRGNFPDRFSARQFPNYSSELNVNALLLGDSALYLCASSIVLDLNTEAFFGQGTRLTVV.